This T cell receptor beta chain emerged from a study of shared clonotypes between healthy human individuals. Study-wide results and caveats: Rarefaction exposed incomplete sorted-subset sequencing despite large depth. What limited the represented genetic and exposure-history diversity was the small number of donors.

A word on this clone: Its specificity is unknown.

The germline V gene encodes CDR1 MNHEY and CDR2 SMNVEV (reference sequence). The CDR3 contains 15 residues. V lost 6 bases to trimming and J lost 4 bases, with 18 bases between them. CD45RO+ cells and CCR7-negative CD45RA+ TemRA cells were combined as CD8 memory. TCRdb's table, derived via immunoSEQ multiplex PCR, lists solely in-frame clones and lacks some. The repertoire consists of about 120,000 clones, with approximately 70% occurring once and the leading ten covering about 22%. Sample: memory CD8+ T cells sorted from blood. Regarding subset: CD45RO+ cells pooled with CCR7-negative TemRA cells. This chain joins TRBV27 and TRBJ1-2; TRBD1 is a possible D gene (5 bases). The sequence derives from a woman in her twenties or thirties in good health. The CDR3 sequence is CASSNGGGWGYGYTF. CDR3 DNA: TGTGCCAGCAGCAATGGGGGGGGATGGGGCTATGGCTACACCTTC.